This entry concerns a single T cell receptor beta chain. TCRdb's table, derived via immunoSEQ multiplex PCR, lists solely in-frame clones and lacks some. The sample lists roughly 53,000 clones, over 85% occurring once. The CDR3 spans 15 residues. With V trimmed by 5 bases and J by 3 bases, 6 bases remained unmatched. Germline V gene lookup returns CDR1 SGHAT and CDR2 FQNNGV. The record originates from a study of T cell changes during pregnancy in multiple sclerosis. This clonotype was obtained from a female donor with multiple sclerosis, enrolled in a pregnancy study. Sequencing was performed on CD8+ T cells from peripheral blood mononuclear cells, taken before pregnancy. This chain connects TRBV11-2 to TRBJ1-2, with 10 nucleotides matching TRBD1. The CDR3 nucleotides are TGTGCCAGCAGCCGAACGGACAGGGGGGACTATGGCTACACCTTC. Its protein product is CASSRTDRGDYGYTF.